This T cell receptor beta chain comes out of a study of T-cell reconstitution after alpha-beta-depleted transplantation in children. Germline V gene sequence: CDR1 SQVTM, CDR2 ANQGSEA. J gave up 1 base and V 6 bases, and 5 bases lay outside the gene matches. The CDR3 length is 13 residues. Study-wide results and limits: Most T-cell counts and diversity one year after the transplant came from T cells that were newly produced. The origin of high day-60 TCRbeta diversity in some patients lay in surviving recipient T cells and thymic progenitors. In patients about two months after transplant, alpha-beta T cells reportedly arose from several hundred expanded graft clones.

This clonotype occurred many times. Its specificity is not known. Unique molecular identifiers were used in preparing the TCRbeta library. MiXCR, run by TCRdb on the PCR reads, gives a single entry per CDR3 protein. Among around 700,000 distinct CDR3 sequences listed, less than 15% were seen once. V usage is TRBV29-1 and J usage is TRBJ1-1; 7 bases map to TRBD1. This specimen was PBMCs, taken before TCRalphabeta/CD19-depleted stem cell transplant. The source is a girl aged 2 to 10 with congenital amegakaryocytic thrombocytopenia, due to receive a stem cell transplant. The CDR3 nucleotides read TGCAGCGTCGAGACAGGGAGGAACACTGAAGCTTTCTTT. It is translated as CSVETGRNTEAFF.